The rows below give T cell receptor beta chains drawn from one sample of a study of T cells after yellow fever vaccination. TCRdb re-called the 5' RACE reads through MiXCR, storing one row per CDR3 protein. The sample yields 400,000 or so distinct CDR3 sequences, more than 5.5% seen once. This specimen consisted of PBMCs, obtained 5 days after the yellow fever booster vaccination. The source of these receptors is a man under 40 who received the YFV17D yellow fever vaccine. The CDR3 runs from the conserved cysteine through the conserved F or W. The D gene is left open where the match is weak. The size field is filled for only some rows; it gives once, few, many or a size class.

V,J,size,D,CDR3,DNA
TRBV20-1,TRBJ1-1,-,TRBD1,CCAKLTGQGIIAEAFF,TGCTGTGCCAAATTAACGGGACAGGGAATAATTGCTGAAGCTTTCTTT
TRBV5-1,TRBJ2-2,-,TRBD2,CASSLASGTRELFF,TGCGCCAGCAGCTTGGCCTCTGGGACTAGGGAGCTGTTTTTT
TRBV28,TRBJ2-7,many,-,CASGPDVTSYEQYF,TGTGCCAGCGGCCCGGATGTGACGTCCTACGAGCAGTACTTC
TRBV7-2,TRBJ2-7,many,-,CASSRGPYEQYF,TGTGCCAGCTCCCGTGGTCCCTACGAGCAGTACTTC
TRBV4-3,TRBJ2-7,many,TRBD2,CASSQASSGRKHYEQYF,TGCGCCAGCAGCCAAGCTTCTAGCGGGAGGAAACACTACGAGCAGTACTTC
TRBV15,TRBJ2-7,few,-,CATGRGGAPYEQYF,TGTGCCACCGGTCGTGGAGGGGCACCCTACGAGCAGTACTTC
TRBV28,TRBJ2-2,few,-,CASSLEGQLNTGELFF,TGTGCCAGCAGTTTAGAAGGACAGTTAAACACCGGGGAGCTGTTTTTT
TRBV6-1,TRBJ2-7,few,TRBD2,CASRPGGRGFNEQYF,TGTGCCAGCAGACCGGGAGGCCGGGGTTTCAACGAGCAGTACTTC
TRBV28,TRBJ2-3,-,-,CASSYPRAPTQYF,TGTGCCAGCAGTTATCCCAGGGCTCCCACGCAGTATTTT
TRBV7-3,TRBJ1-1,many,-,CASSIQGTGNTEAFF,TGTGCCAGCAGCATTCAGGGTACGGGGAACACTGAAGCTTTCTTT
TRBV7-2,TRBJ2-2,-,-,CASSQPPGELFF,TGTGCCAGCAGCCAGCCCCCCGGGGAGCTGTTTTTT
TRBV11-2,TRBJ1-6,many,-,CASSLGPQSNSPLHF,TGTGCCAGCAGCTTAGGCCCCCAGTCTAATTCACCCCTCCACTTT
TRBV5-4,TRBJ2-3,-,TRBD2,CASSDGTKSTDTQYF,TGTGCCAGCAGTGACGGGACTAAGAGCACAGATACGCAGTATTTT
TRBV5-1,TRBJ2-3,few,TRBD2,CASSLGTSGRSPDTQYF,TGCGCCAGCAGCTTGGGGACTAGCGGGAGGAGTCCAGATACGCAGTATTTT
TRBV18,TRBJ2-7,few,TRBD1,CASSPSGQAAGYEQYF,TGTGCCAGCTCACCTTCGGGACAGGCTGCGGGCTACGAGCAGTACTTC
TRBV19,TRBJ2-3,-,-,CASSSLVTAQDTQYF,TGTGCCAGTAGTAGTCTGGTCACAGCGCAAGATACGCAGTATTTT
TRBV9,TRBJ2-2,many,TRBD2,CASSVDGRFTGELFF,TGTGCCAGCAGCGTAGACGGGAGGTTCACCGGGGAGCTGTTTTTT
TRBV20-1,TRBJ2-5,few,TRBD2,CSARSGTSGPRPQETQYF,TGCAGTGCTCGATCCGGTACTAGCGGACCTCGCCCTCAAGAGACCCAGTACTTC
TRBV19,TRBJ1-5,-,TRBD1,CASSDWTGDQPQHF,TGTGCCAGTAGTGATTGGACAGGGGATCAGCCCCAGCATTTT
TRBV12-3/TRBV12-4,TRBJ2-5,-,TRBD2,CASSLIAGGETQYF,TGTGCCAGCAGTTTAATAGCGGGAGGTGAGACCCAGTACTTC
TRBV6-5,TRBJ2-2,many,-,CASSFSDQSGELFF,TGTGCCAGCAGTTTCTCGGACCAGTCCGGGGAGCTGTTTTTT
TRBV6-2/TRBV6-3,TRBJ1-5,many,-,CASSYSDLNQPQHF,TGTGCCAGCAGTTACTCAGACCTCAATCAGCCCCAGCATTTT
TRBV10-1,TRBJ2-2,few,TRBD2,CASSEWASGRVSGELFF,TGCGCCAGCAGTGAGTGGGCTAGCGGGAGAGTTAGCGGGGAGCTGTTTTTT
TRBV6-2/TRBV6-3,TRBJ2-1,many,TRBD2,CASSPLGLAGNEQFF,TGTGCCAGCAGTCCCCTCGGGCTAGCGGGTAATGAGCAGTTCTTC
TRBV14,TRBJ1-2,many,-,CASSLRGRDFYGYTF,TGTGCCAGCAGCCTTAGAGGCAGAGACTTCTATGGCTACACCTTC
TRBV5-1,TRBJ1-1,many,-,CASSLRGHQNTEAFF,TGCGCCAGCAGCTTGAGGGGACACCAGAACACTGAAGCTTTCTTT
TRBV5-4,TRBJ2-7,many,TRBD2,CASSLSLTSGSYEQYF,TGTGCCAGCAGCTTGTCCTTGACTAGCGGGAGCTACGAGCAGTACTTC
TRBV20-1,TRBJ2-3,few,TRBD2,CCARDTLAGARDTQYF,TGCTGTGCTAGAGATACCCTAGCGGGAGCTAGAGATACGCAGTATTTT
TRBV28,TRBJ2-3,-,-,CASIHSGTDTQYF,TGTGCCAGCATCCACTCGGGCACAGATACGCAGTATTTT
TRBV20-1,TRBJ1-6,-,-,CSANQGEVNSPLHF,TGCAGTGCTAACCAGGGTGAGGTAAATTCACCCCTCCACTTT
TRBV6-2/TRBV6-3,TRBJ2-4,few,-,CASSYSRGIAKNIQYF,TGTGCCAGCAGTTACTCGAGAGGGATAGCCAAAAACATTCAGTACTTC
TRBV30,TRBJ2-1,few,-,CAWTKWVSYNEQFF,TGTGCCTGGACTAAGTGGGTCTCCTACAATGAGCAGTTCTTC
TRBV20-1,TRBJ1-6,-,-,CSAQGLGYNSPLHF,TGCAGTGCTCAGGGCCTGGGCTATAATTCACCCCTCCACTTT
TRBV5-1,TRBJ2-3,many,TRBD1,CASSLARTGLTDTQYF,TGCGCCAGCAGCTTGGCCCGGACAGGGTTAACAGATACGCAGTATTTT
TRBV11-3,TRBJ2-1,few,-,CASSSEGGPTNEQFF,TGTGCCAGCAGCTCTGAGGGGGGACCTACAAATGAGCAGTTCTTC
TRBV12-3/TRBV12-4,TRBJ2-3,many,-,CASSLQRGTDTQYF,TGTGCCAGCAGTTTACAAAGGGGCACAGATACGCAGTATTTT
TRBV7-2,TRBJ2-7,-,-,CASSFLLQGPYEQYF,TGTGCCAGCAGCTTTTTGTTGCAGGGGCCCTACGAGCAGTACTTC
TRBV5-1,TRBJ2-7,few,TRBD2,CASSSRTSGRNEQYF,TGCGCCAGCAGCTCCAGGACTAGCGGCAGGAACGAGCAGTACTTC
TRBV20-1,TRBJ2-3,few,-,CSANPLSVSTDTQYF,TGCAGTGCTAATCCCCTGAGCGTCAGCACAGATACGCAGTATTTT
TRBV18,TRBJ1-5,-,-,CASSPSAGIDQPQHF,TGTGCCAGCTCACCTTCGGCAGGGATAGACCAGCCCCAGCATTTT
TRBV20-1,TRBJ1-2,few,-,CSASMVRGTYGYTF,TGCAGTGCTAGTATGGTCAGGGGCACCTATGGCTACACCTTC
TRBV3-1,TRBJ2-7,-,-,CASSQGTLLGEQYF,TGTGCCAGCAGCCAGGGGACGCTTCTAGGGGAGCAGTACTTC
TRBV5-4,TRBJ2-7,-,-,CASSPAGTPGSDEQYF,TGTGCCAGCAGCCCCGCCGGGACCCCGGGAAGTGACGAGCAGTACTTC
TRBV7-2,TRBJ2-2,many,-,CASSFYRANTGELFF,TGTGCCAGCAGCTTTTATAGAGCGAACACCGGGGAGCTGTTTTTT
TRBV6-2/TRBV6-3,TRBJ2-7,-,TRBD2,CASIRGLARSEQYF,TGTGCCAGCATCCGAGGACTAGCAAGGAGCGAGCAGTACTTC
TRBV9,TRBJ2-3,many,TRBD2,CASNRGASGETDTQYF,TGTGCCAGCAACCGCGGGGCTAGCGGGGAGACAGATACGCAGTATTTT
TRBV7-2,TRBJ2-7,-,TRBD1,CASSSPRTGAFSYEQYF,TGTGCCAGCAGCTCCCCCAGGACAGGGGCCTTCTCCTACGAGCAGTACTTC
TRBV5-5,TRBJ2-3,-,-,CASSLAIGDTQYF,TGTGCCAGCAGCTTGGCGATTGGTGATACGCAGTATTTT
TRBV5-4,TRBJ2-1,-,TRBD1,CASSFRDSPSFQFF,TGTGCCAGCAGCTTCCGGGACAGCCCCAGTTTTCAGTTCTTC
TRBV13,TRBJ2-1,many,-,CASSLRQPAYNEQFF,TGTGCCAGCAGCTTAAGGCAGCCGGCCTACAATGAGCAGTTCTTC
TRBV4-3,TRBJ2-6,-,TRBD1,CASSQGTGGRGANVLTF,TGCGCCAGCAGCCAAGGGACAGGGGGCCGTGGGGCCAACGTCCTGACTTTC
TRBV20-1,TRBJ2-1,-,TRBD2,CSAERLAGESYNEQFF,TGCAGTGCTGAAAGACTAGCGGGAGAATCCTACAATGAGCAGTTCTTC